The clone carrying this T cell receptor beta chain was seen only once. Its specificity is unknown. These data are taken from a study of Ad26.COV2.S vaccination and SARS-CoV-2 variants. Study details: Donor allocation was to the COV1001 Ad26.COV2.S trial arm.

Germline assignment: CDR1 LGHNA and CDR2 YSLEER. Trimming took 4 bases from V and 8 from J; bases not matched to a gene: 16. The CDR3 has 16 residues. Treatment meaning: over 15 received Ad26.COV2.S at low or high dose, single or two shots; roughly 5 received placebo; per-sample allocation not given. On day 63 after the first injection, vaccine and placebo recipients gave samples. Findings and caveats of the study: The breadth of spike-specific CD8+ and CD4+ T cell responses after vaccination was reportedly substantial.

Measured with immunoSEQ multiplex PCR; TCRdb has only the in-frame clones, and not every one. The sample has about 260,000 clones, around 85% seen once. This chain connects TRBV4-3 to TRBJ1-2; 7 bases align to TRBD1. This receptor was taken from a person between 18 and 65 years old who received the Ad26.COV2.S COVID-19 vaccine or a placebo. The sequences come from peripheral blood, collected in a trial of Ad26.COV2.S vaccine versus placebo. The CDR3 sequence: CASSPSAGQEVAGYTF. As DNA, the CDR3 is TGCGCCAGCAGCCCGTCTGCCGGACAGGAGGTCGCAGGCTACACCTTC.